This T cell receptor (beta chain) came from a study of blood T cell repertoires in COVID-19. Per the original methods: Amplifying reference gene primers gave estimates of nucleated cell counts. Assay used: immunoSEQ multiplex PCR; TCRdb lists only in-frame clones, some missing. V, J and clone size derive from that table, while D and trimming were established from the DNA sequence. The table records about 170,000 clones, 79% of them present only once. CDR3 length equals 14 residues. V lost 3 bases, J lost 7 bases, and 13 bases lay in between. CDR1 is GTSNPN, CDR2 SVGIG, per germline (reference sequence). Participants spanned ages about 18 to 90 years and resided in some 22 US areas.

The TCR originated in a woman in her 70s in a cohort exposed to, infected with or recovered from COVID-19 (not recorded which). The chain is built from TRBV30 and TRBJ1-6, with D uncertain. Sequenced input: PBMCs or T cells enriched from blood (not recorded which). For the CDR3, the DNA is TGTGCCTGGAGAGAGGACCGGGGAAATTCACCCCTCCACTTT. Amino acids: CAWREDRGNSPLHF.